This T cell receptor beta chain comes out of a study of cytomegalovirus exposure and HLA in healthy donors. Findings of the study overall: Donors belonging to an Asian-associated ancestry cluster reportedly showed fewer N-insertions in productive TCRs than the roughly 680-donor mean, according to what a later analysis found.

The V gene's germline CDR1 is SGHRS and CDR2 YFSETQ. V dropped 5 bases and J dropped 0 bases, with 14 bases sitting between them. There are 15 residues in the CDR3. Worth noting for this clone: Antigen unknown.

The PCR had 60 Vbeta and 13 Jbeta primers. The method was immunoSEQ multiplex PCR; TCRdb's version includes in-frame clones alone and lacks a portion of them. This table has 93,000 or so clones, approximately 72% appearing once. The sequenced sample consisted of PBMCs. The clonotype was recovered from a woman aged 50 to 65 in good health and CMV-seronegative. The chain combines TRBV5-1 with TRBJ2-5; perhaps TRBD1 as D (5 bases). For the CDR3, the DNA is TGCGCCAGCAGTTCATTCGTAGGGGACCAAGAGACCCAGTACTTC. Its translation: CASSSFVGDQETQYF.